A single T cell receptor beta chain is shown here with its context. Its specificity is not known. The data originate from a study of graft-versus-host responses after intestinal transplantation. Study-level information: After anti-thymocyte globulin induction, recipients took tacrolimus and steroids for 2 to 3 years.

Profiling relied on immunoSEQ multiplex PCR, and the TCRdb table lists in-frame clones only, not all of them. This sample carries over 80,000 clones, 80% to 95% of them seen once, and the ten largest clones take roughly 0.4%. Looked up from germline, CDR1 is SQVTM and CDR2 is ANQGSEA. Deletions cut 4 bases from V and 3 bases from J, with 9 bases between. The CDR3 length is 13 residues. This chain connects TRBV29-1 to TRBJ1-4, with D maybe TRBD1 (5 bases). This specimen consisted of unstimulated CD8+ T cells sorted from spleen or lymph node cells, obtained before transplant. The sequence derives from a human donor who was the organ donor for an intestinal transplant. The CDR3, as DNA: TGCAGCGTTGTAGGGGCGGCTAATGAAAAACTGTTTTTT. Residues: CSVVGAANEKLFF.